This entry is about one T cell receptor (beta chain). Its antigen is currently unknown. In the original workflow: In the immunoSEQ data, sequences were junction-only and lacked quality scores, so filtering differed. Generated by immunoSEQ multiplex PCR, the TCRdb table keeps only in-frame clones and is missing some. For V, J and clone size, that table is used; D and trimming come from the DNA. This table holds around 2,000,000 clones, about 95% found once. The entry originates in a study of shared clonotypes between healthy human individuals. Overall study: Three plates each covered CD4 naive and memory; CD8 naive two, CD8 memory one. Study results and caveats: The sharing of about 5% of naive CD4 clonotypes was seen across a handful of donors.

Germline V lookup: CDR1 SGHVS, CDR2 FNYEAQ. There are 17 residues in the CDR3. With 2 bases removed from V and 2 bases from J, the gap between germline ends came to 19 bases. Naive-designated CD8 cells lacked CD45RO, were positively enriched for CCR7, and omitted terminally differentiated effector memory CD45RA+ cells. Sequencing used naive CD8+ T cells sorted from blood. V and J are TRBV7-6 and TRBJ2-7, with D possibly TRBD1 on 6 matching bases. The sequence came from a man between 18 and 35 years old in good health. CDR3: CASSLRAGVYPPYEQYF. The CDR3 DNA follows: TGTGCCAGCAGCTTAAGGGCAGGGGTCTATCCTCCCTACGAGCAGTACTTC.